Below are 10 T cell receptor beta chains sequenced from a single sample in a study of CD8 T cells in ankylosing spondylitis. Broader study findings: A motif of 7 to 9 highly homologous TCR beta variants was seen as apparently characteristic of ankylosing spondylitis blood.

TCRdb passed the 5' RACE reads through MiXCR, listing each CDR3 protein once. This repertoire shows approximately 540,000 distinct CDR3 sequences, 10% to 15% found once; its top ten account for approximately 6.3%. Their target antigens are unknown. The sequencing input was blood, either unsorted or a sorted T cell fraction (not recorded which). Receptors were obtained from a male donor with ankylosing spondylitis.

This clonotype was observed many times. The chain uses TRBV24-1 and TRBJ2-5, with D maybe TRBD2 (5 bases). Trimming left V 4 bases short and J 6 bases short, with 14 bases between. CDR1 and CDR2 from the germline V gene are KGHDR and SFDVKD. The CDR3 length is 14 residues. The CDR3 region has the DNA TGTGCCACCAGTGACTCCGACTACCGGAAGACCCAGTACTTC. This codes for CATSDSDYRKTQYF.

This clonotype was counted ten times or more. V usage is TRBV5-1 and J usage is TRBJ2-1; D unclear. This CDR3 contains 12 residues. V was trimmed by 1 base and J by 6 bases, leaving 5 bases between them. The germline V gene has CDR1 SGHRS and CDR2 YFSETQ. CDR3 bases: TGCGCCAGCAGCTTGCCGGGCAATGAGCAGTTCTTC. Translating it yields CASSLPGNEQFF. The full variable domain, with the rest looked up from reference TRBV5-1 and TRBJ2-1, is KAGVTQTPRYLIKTRGQQVTLSCSPISGHRSVSWYQQTPGQGLQFLFEYFSETQRNKGNFPGRFSGRQFSNSRSEMNVSTLELGDSALYLCASSLPGNEQFFGPGTRLTVL.

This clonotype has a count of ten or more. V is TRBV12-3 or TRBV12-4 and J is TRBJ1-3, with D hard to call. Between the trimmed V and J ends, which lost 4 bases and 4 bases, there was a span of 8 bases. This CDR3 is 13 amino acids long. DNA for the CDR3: TGTGCCAGCAGTTCGGGCAGAGGAAACACCATATATTTT. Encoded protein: CASSSGRGNTIYF.

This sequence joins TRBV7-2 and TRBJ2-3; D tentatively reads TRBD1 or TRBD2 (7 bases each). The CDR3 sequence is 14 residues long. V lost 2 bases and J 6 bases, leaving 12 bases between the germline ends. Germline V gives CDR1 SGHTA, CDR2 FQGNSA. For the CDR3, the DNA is TGTGCCAGCAGCTTATTGCAGGGGGGGGATACGCAGTATTTT. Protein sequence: CASSLLQGGDTQYF.

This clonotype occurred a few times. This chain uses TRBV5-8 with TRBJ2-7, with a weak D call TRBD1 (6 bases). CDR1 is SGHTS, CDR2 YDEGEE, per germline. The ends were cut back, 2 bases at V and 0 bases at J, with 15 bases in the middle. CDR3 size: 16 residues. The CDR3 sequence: CASSFLVRGRSYEQYF. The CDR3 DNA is TGTGCCAGCAGCTTTTTAGTCAGGGGACGCTCCTACGAGCAGTACTTC.

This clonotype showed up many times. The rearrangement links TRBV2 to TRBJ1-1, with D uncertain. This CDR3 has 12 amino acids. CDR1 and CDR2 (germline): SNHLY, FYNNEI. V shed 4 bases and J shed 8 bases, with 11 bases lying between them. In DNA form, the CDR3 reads TGTGCCAGCAGTGGAGCCAGGTGGGAAGCTTTCTTT. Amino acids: CASSGARWEAFF.

CDR3 sequence: CASSSGRTFETQYF. CDR3 sequence (DNA): TGTGCCAGCAGCTCGGGACGGACCTTTGAGACCCAGTACTTC. The gene calls are TRBV11-3 and TRBJ2-5; the D call may be TRBD1 or TRBD2 (5 bases each). Germline V gene data show CDR1 as SGHNT and CDR2 as YENEEA. The CDR3 contains 14 residues. The V end was cut by 4 bases, the J end by 5 bases, with 14 bases between. The complete variable domain, with remaining parts taken from reference TRBV11-3 and TRBJ2-5, reads EAGVVQSPRYKIIEKKQPVAFWCNPISGHNTLYWYLQNLGQGPELLIRYENEEAVDDSQLPKDRFSAERLKGVDSTLKIQPAELGDSAVYLCASSSGRTFETQYFGPGTRLLVL.

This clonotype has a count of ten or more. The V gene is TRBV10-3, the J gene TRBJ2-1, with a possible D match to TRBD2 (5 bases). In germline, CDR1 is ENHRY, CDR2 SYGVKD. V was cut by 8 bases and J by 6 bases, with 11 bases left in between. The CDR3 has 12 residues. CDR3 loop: CAIGGDLNEQFF. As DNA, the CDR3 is TGTGCCATCGGAGGCGACCTCAATGAGCAGTTCTTC.

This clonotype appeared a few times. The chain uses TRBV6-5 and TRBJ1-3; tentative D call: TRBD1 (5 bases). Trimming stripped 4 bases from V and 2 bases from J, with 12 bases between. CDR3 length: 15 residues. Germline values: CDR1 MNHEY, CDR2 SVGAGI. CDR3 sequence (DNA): TGTGCCAGCAGTTCTATCGGACATACTGGAAACACCATATATTTT. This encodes CASSSIGHTGNTIYF.

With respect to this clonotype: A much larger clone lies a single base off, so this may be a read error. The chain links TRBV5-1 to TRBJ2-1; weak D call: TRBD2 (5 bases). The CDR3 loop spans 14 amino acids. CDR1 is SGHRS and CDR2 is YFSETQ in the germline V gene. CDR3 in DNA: TGCGCCACCAGCTTGGAGGCTAGTTACAATGAGCAGTTCTTC. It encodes CATSLEASYNEQFF.